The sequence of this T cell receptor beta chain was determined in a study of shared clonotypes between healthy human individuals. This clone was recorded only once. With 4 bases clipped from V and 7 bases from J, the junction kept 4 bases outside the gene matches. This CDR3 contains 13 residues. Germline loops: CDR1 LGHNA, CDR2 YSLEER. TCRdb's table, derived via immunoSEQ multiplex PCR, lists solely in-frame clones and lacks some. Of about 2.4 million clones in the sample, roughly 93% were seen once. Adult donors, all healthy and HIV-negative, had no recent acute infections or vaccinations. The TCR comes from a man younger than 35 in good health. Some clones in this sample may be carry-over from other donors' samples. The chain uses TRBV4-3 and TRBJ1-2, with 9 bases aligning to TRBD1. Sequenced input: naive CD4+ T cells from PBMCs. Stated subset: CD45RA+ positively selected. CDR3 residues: CASSLTGGAGYTF. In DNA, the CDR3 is TGCGCCAGCAGCCTAACAGGGGGCGCTGGCTACACCTTC.